This TCR beta chain was sequenced for a study of OX40 agonist ivuxolimab in advanced cancers. Regarding the study in general: The costimulatory receptor OX40 (CD134) was targeted by ivuxolimab, a fully human IgG2 agonistic monoclonal antibody. Intravenous ivuxolimab was administered to patients every 2 weeks at six dose levels: 0.01, 0.1, 0.3, 1.5, 3 and 10 mg/kg. Of the approximately 50 dose-escalation patients, hepatocellular carcinoma was present in approximately 20, melanoma in around 15, renal cell carcinoma in 9 and head and neck cancer in 9. The dose-escalation cohort was approximately 83% male with a mean age of about 60 years, ranging from about 23 to 85. Prior anti-PD-1, anti-PD-L1 or anti-CTLA-4 therapy was permitted, and checkpoint inhibitors had been received by about 44% of dose-escalation patients. Partial responses occurred in three dose-escalation patients: two with cutaneous melanoma and one with hepatocellular carcinoma. The point of sequencing TCRbeta in the periphery was to test whether ivuxolimab changed TCR sequence diversity and drove clonal T-cell expansion. The paper covers the monotherapy dose-escalation part of the phase I ivuxolimab trial, which included N = 52 patients. General study outcomes and caveats: After ivuxolimab, expanded clones were on average more numerous among CD8+ T cells than among CD4+ T cells. At doses of 0.1 to 3.0 mg/kg, clonal expansion of both CD4+ and CD8+ blood T cells was observed from baseline to week 6. Antigen specificity was not determined for the clonally expanded peripheral T cells. Low levels of normalized T-cell clonal expansion were also seen in some patients who did not respond. In the 0.1-3.0 mg/kg groups, partial responders had among the lowest normalized peripheral clonal expansion, particularly in CD8+ T cells.

Genomic DNA was extracted from sorted cells for sequencing of the TCRbeta CDR3 region. TCRbeta CDR3 regions were sequenced using the immunoSEQ Assay. TCRdb retrieved this table from immuneACCESS and kept in-frame rearrangements only. Not all clones are present; in checked studies, unresolved V genes account for under half, and no reason is known for the remainder. This sample gives approximately 92,000 clones in total; roughly 94% of them show up just once. The ten largest clones add up to about 0.19% of the sample. The trial excluded patients who had a history of autoimmune disease or were on systemic immunosuppression. Peripheral blood for TCR sequencing was collected from all dose cohorts at baseline, on cycle 4 day 1, and on cycle 7 day 1. The samples were drawn from a first-in-human, open-label, multicenter phase I dose-escalation trial of ivuxolimab. Adults with locally advanced or metastatic melanoma, renal cell, hepatocellular, or head and neck squamous cell carcinoma were enrolled in the trial. Before TCR sequencing, CD4+ T cells and CD8+ T cells were sorted from peripheral blood as separate populations.

This clone is a singleton in its sample. Its antigen is still unknown. No clone much larger than this one lies a single base away; base qualities are absent. From the cysteine through the phenylalanine, the CDR3 covers 16 amino acids. Only the CDR3 region is kept as DNA, spanning 48 bases read in frame from base 1. V is reduced by 0 bases and J by 0 bases, leaving a spacing of 11 bases between them. From the germline V gene, CDR1 is SGHRS and CDR2 is YFSETQ. This receptor was identified in an adult with an advanced solid tumor such as melanoma, head and neck, liver or kidney cancer. Here the chain combines TRBV5-1 and TRBJ2-3; the D gene assignment is ambiguous. The sample consisted of CD4+ or CD8+ T cells sorted from blood, taken in a trial of the OX40 agonist ivuxolimab. The DNA reads as follows: TGCGCCAGCAGCTTGGCCATAAGCCAGAGCACAGATACGCAGTATTTT. Translated, it gives CASSLAISQSTDTQYF. The reference TRBV5-1 and TRBJ2-3 proteins fill in what lies around the CDR3, so the full variable domain reads KAGVTQTPRYLIKTRGQQVTLSCSPISGHRSVSWYQQTPGQGLQFLFEYFSETQRNKGNFPGRFSGRQFSNSRSEMNVSTLELGDSALYLCASSLAISQSTDTQYFGPGTRLTVL.